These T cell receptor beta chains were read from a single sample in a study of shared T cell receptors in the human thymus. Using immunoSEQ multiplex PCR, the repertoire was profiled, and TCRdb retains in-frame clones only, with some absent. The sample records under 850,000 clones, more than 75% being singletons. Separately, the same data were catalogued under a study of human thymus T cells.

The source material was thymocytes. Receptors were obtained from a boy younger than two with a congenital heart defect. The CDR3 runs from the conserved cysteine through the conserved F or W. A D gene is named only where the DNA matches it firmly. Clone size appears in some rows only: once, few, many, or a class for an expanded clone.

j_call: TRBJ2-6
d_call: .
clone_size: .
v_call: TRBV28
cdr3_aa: CASSHSPVAEGGISGANVLTF
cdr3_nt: TGTGCCAGCAGCCATAGTCCCGTCGCGGAGGGTGGGATCTCTGGGGCCAACGTCCTGACTTTC

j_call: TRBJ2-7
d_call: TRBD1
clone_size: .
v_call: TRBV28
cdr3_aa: CASSTTTGSLSYEQYF
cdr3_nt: TGTGCCAGCAGCACAACGACAGGGTCGTTATCGTACGAGCAGTACTTC

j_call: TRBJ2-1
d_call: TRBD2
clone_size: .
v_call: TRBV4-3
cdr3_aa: CASSQGLADNEQFF
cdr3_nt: TGCGCCAGCAGCCAAGGACTAGCGGACAATGAGCAGTTCTTC

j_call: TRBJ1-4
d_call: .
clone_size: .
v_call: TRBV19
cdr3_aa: CASSVGGELGRRFEKLFF
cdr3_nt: TGTGCCAGTAGTGTCGGAGGGGAACTTGGGAGAAGATTCGAAAAACTGTTTTTT

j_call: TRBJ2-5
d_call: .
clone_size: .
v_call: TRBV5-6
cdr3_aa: CASSLVFRGFRGETQYF
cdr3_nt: TGTGCCAGCAGCTTGGTGTTTAGGGGATTTAGGGGAGAGACCCAGTACTTC

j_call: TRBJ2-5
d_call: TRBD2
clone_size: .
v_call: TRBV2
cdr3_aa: CASSGFGGQETQYF
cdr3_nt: TGTGCCAGCAGTGGATTCGGGGGGCAAGAGACCCAGTACTTC

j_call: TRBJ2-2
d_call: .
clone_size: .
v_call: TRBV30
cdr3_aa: CAWCPPPAGFAGELFF
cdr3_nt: TGTGCCTGGTGCCCACCCCCCGCGGGGTTCGCCGGGGAGCTGTTTTTT

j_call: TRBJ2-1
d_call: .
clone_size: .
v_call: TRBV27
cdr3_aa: CASSCLPGAQGEQFF
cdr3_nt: TGTGCCAGCAGTTGTCTTCCAGGGGCCCAAGGTGAGCAGTTCTTC

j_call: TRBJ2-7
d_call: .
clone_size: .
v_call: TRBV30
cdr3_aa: CAWKGVGGSYEQYF
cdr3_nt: TGTGCCTGGAAGGGGGTGGGTGGCTCCTACGAGCAGTACTTC

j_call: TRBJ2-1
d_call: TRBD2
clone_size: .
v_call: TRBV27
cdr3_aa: CASSPRSSGKGEQFF
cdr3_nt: TGTGCCAGCAGTCCTCGGTCTAGCGGGAAGGGTGAGCAGTTCTTC

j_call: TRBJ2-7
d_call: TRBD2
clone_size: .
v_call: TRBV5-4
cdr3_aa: CASSSRLAGDYEQYF
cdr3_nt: TGTGCCAGCAGCTCGAGGCTAGCGGGGGACTACGAGCAGTACTTC

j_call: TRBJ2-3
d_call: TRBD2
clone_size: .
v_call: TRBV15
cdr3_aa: CATSSLAGAEDTQYF
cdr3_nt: TGTGCCACCAGCAGCCTAGCGGGAGCCGAAGATACGCAGTATTTT

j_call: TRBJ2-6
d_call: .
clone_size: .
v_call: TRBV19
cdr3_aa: CASSVGPPSGANVLTF
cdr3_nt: TGTGCCAGTAGTGTAGGGCCGCCCTCTGGGGCCAACGTCCTGACTTTC

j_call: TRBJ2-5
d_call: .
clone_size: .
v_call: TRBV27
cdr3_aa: CASSSKGRGQETQYF
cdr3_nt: TGTGCCAGCAGTTCCAAAGGCCGGGGGCAAGAGACCCAGTACTTC

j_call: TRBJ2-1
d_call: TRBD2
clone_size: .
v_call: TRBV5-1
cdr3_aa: CASSCPVSSGPYNEQFF
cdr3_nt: TGCGCCAGCAGCTGTCCCGTTTCTAGCGGGCCTTACAATGAGCAGTTCTTC

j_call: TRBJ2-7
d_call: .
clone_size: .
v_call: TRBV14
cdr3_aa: CASRGREGVHEQYF
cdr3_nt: TGTGCCAGCAGAGGGAGAGAGGGTGTCCACGAGCAGTACTTC

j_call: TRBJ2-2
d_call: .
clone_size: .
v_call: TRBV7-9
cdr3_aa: CASSLFGEEPNTGELFF
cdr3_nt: TGTGCCAGCAGCTTATTCGGGGAGGAGCCAAACACCGGGGAGCTGTTTTTT

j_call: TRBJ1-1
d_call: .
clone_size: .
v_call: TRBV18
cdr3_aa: CASSPPAGTPPGTEAFF
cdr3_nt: TGTGCCAGCTCACCACCGGCCGGCACCCCACCGGGCACTGAAGCTTTCTTT

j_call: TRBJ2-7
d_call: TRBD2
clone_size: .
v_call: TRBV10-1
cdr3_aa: CASSESPAGGNEQYF
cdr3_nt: TGCGCCAGCAGTGAGTCTCCAGCGGGAGGGAACGAGCAGTACTTC

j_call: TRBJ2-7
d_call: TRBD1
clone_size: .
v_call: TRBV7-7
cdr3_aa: CASSPWGRDSPSYEQYF
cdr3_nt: TGTGCCAGCAGCCCATGGGGTCGGGACAGCCCGTCCTACGAGCAGTACTTC

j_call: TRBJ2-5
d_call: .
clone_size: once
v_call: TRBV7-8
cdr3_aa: CASSSPRGKSAGEIQETQYF
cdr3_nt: TGTGCCAGCAGCTCTCCGAGGGGGAAATCCGCGGGAGAGATCCAAGAGACCCAGTACTTC

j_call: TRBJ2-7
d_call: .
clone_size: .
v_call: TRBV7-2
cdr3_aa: CASSPSPFVYEQYF
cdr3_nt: TGTGCCAGCAGCCCGTCCCCTTTTGTCTACGAGCAGTACTTC

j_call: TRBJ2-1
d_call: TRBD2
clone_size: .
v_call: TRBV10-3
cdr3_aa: CAIGRIAGAEGHNEQFF
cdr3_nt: TGTGCCATCGGTCGGATAGCGGGAGCCGAGGGGCACAATGAGCAGTTCTTC

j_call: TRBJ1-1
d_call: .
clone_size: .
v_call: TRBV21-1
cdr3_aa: CASSIAATGETEAFF
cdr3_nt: TGTGCCAGCAGCATTGCGGCTACAGGGGAAACTGAAGCTTTCTTT

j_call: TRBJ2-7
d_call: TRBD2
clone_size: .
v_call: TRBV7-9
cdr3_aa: CASSLAPMTSGSLPYEQYF
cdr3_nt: TGTGCCAGCAGCTTAGCCCCAATGACTAGCGGGAGTCTTCCCTACGAGCAGTACTTC

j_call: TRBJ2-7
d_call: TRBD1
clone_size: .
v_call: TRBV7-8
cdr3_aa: CASSGGQATYEQYF
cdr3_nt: TGTGCCAGCAGCGGGGGACAGGCTACCTACGAGCAGTACTTC

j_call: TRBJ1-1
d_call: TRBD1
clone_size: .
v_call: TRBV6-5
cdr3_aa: CASSSRDRGSAFF
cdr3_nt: TGTGCCAGCAGTAGCCGGGACAGGGGTTCGGCTTTCTTT

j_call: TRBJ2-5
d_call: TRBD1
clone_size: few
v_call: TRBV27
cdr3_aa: CASSFSPDRVEETQYF
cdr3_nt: TGTGCCAGCAGTTTCTCTCCAGACAGGGTGGAAGAGACCCAGTACTTC

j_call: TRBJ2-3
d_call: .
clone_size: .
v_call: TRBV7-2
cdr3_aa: CASSLAAGEDTQYF
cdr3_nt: TGTGCCAGCAGCTTAGCTGCAGGGGAAGATACGCAGTATTTT

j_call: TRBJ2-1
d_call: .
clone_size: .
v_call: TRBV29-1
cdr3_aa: CSVLQGGDEQFF
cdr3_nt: TGCAGCGTTTTACAGGGCGGCGATGAGCAGTTCTTC

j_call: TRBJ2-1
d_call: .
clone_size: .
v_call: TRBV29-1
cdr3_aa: CSVVGQGFWNEQFF
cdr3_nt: TGCAGCGTTGTCGGCCAGGGTTTCTGGAATGAGCAGTTCTTC

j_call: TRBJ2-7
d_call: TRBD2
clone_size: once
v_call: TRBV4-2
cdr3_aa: CASSPMGLAGKYTYEQYF
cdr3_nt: TGTGCCAGCAGTCCTATGGGACTAGCGGGAAAATACACCTACGAGCAGTACTTC

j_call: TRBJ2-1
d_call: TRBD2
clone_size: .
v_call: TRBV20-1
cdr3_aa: CSARASGPQFF
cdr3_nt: TGCAGTGCTAGAGCTAGCGGGCCGCAGTTCTTC

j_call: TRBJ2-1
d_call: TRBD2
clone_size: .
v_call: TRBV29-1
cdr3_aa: CSVDKDGRGGGEYNEQFF
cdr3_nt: TGCAGCGTTGATAAAGATGGGCGCGGGGGAGGGGAATACAATGAGCAGTTCTTC

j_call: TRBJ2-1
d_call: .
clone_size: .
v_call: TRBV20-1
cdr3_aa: CSAEQQFF
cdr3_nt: TGCAGTGCGGAGCAGCAGTTCTTC

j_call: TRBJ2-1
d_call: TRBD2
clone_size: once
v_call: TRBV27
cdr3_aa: CASSNLLAGTEQFF
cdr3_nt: TGTGCCAGCAGTAACTTACTAGCGGGTACTGAGCAGTTCTTC

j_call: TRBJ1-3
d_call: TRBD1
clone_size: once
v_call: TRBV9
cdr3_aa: CASSSPQIQGVSSGNTIYF
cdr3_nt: TGTGCCAGCAGTTCCCCACAGATACAGGGGGTCTCGTCTGGAAACACCATATATTTT

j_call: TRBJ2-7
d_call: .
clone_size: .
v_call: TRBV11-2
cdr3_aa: CASSRRGRPYEQYF
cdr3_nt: TGTGCCAGCAGCCGGAGAGGTCGCCCCTACGAGCAGTACTTC

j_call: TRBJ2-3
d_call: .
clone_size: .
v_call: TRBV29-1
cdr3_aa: CSGGAGAIDTQYF
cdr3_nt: TGCAGCGGGGGAGCAGGGGCGATAGATACGCAGTATTTT

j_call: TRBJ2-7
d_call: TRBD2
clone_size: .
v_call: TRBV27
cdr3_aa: CASSPRGGPWLADTYEQYF
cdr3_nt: TGTGCCAGCAGTCCCCGGGGGGGTCCTTGGCTAGCGGACACCTACGAGCAGTACTTC

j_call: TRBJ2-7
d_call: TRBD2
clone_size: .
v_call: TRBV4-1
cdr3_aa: CASSQVLAEDYEQYF
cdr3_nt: TGCGCCAGCAGCCAAGTGCTAGCGGAGGATTACGAGCAGTACTTC

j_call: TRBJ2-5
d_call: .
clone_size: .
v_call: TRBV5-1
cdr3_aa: CASSLVGGSETQYF
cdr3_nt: TGCGCCAGCAGCTTGGTGGGGGGATCGGAGACCCAGTACTTC

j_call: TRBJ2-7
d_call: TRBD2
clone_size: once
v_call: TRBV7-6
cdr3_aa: CASSLSGSSSYEQYF
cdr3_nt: TGTGCCAGCAGCCTTAGCGGGTCTAGCTCCTACGAGCAGTACTTC

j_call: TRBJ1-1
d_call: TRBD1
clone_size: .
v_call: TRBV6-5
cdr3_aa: CASSYRQGGGNTEAFF
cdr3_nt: TGTGCCAGCAGTTACAGGCAGGGGGGAGGGAACACTGAAGCTTTCTTT

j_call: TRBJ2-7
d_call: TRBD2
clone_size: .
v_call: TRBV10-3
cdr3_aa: CAIPAGLAGDEQYF
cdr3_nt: TGTGCCATCCCGGCGGGACTAGCGGGAGACGAGCAGTACTTC